Shown below are 17 T cell receptor beta chains from a single sample sequenced in a study of CD8+ T cells in alopecia areata. Following RNA extraction, reverse transcription yielded cDNA that acted as the sequencing template. Assay used: immunoSEQ multiplex PCR; TCRdb lists only in-frame clones, some missing. The sample shows fewer than 250,000 clones, around three fifths of them seen only once. Treatment of the sample: oral pan-JAK inhibitor, 5-10 mg twice daily. Sequencing used CD4+ T cells sorted from blood, obtained at week 4, from a patient treated with tofacitinib. Receptors originate from a human donor with alopecia areata.

The rearrangement uses TRBV10-3 and TRBJ2-7; TRBD1 might be the D (6 bases). The germline V gene has CDR1 ENHRY and CDR2 SYGVKD. V lost 3 bases to trimming and J lost 0 bases, with 9 bases between them. CDR3 length: 14 amino acids. CDR3 sequence: CAISDGGHSYEQYF. The CDR3 nucleotides are TGTGCCATCAGTGATGGGGGCCACTCCTACGAGCAGTACTTC.

V and J are TRBV7-8 and TRBJ2-7; D call uncertain. The CDR3 sequence is 13 residues long. Germline V CDR1 and CDR2: SGHVS, FQNEAQ. V lost 3 bases, J lost 3 bases, and 9 bases lay in between. CDR3 protein: CASSLRQNYEQYF. Written as DNA, the CDR3 is TGTGCCAGCAGCTTGCGGCAAAACTACGAGCAGTACTTC.

The chain links TRBV25-1 to TRBJ2-6; D call uncertain. This CDR3 has 13 amino acids. The germline CDR1 and CDR2 sequences are MGHDK and SYGVNS. Deletions cut 8 bases from V and 1 base from J, with 6 bases between. The CDR3 DNA reads TGTGCCAGCTCTCTTTCTGGGGCCAACGTCCTGACTTTC. Its protein is CASSLSGANVLTF. Based on the CDR3 plus reference TRBV25-1 and TRBJ2-6, the full variable domain is EADIYQTPRYLVIGTGKKITLECSQTMGHDKMYWYQQDPGMELHLIHYSYGVNSTEKGDLSSESTVSRIRTEHFPLTLESARPSHTSQYLCASSLSGANVLTFGAGSRLTVL.

The rearrangement links TRBV19 to TRBJ1-1; tentative D call: TRBD1 (5 bases). The germline V and J ends were trimmed by 7 bases and 5 bases, with 20 bases remaining between them. Germline assignment: CDR1 LNHDA and CDR2 SQIVND (reference sequence). The CDR3 sequence is 15 residues long. CDR3 nucleotide sequence: TGTGCCAGTACCCTCCTGAATAGGGGAAGGACTGAAGCTTTCTTT. This gives the protein CASTLLNRGRTEAFF.

On this clone itself: Other DNA sequences in this specimen translate into the identical CDR3. The V and J genes are TRBV30 and TRBJ2-5; D not resolved. The CDR3 covers 11 residues. The germline gives CDR1 GTSNPN, CDR2 SVGIG (reference sequence). V lost 0 bases to trimming and J lost 4 bases, with 3 bases between them. The CDR3 sequence is CAWSVGETQYF. CDR3 DNA: TGTGCCTGGAGTGTTGGAGAGACCCAGTACTTC.

This sequence joins TRBV5-1 and TRBJ2-1, with 7 positions matching TRBD2. Germline V gives CDR1 SGHRS, CDR2 YFSETQ. The CDR3 consists of 15 residues. Unmatched junction bases numbered 5, after V lost 0 bases and J lost 5 bases. The CDR3 nucleotides read TGCGCCAGCAGCTTGGCGGGGGGATTTAACAATGAGCAGTTCTTC. Encoded protein: CASSLAGGFNNEQFF. Full variable domain (rest looked up from reference TRBV5-1 and TRBJ2-1): KAGVTQTPRYLIKTRGQQVTLSCSPISGHRSVSWYQQTPGQGLQFLFEYFSETQRNKGNFPGRFSGRQFSNSRSEMNVSTLELGDSALYLCASSLAGGFNNEQFFGPGTRLTVL.

The chain recombines TRBV29-1 with TRBJ1-2; no reliable D call. Germline V gives CDR1 SQVTM, CDR2 ANQGSEA. Deletions cut 6 bases from V and 8 bases from J, with 13 bases between. The CDR3 extends over 11 amino acids. CDR3 sequence reads: CSVEVYGGYTF. CDR3 DNA: TGCAGCGTCGAGGTGTACGGGGGCTACACCTTC.

The V gene is TRBV30, the J gene TRBJ1-6; D not certain. The germline gives CDR1 GTSNPN, CDR2 SVGIG (reference sequence). There are 16 residues in the CDR3. V was pared by 0 bases and J by 7 bases, with 16 bases between. The DNA for the CDR3 is TGTGCCTGGAGTGTACAGCTTGTGCAGCAGAATTCACCCCTCCACTTT. Translated: CAWSVQLVQQNSPLHF.

The genes are TRBV25-1 and TRBJ2-7; TRBD2 aligns across 14 bases. The germline V gene encodes CDR1 MGHDK and CDR2 SYGVNS. This CDR3 region has 16 residues. The V gene end was trimmed by 2 bases and the J gene end by 3 bases; junction bases not matched to a gene: 3. The CDR3 DNA is TGTGCCAGCAGTGAACCAGGGACTAGCGGGGGCTACGAGCAGTACTTC. Translated: CASSEPGTSGGYEQYF.

V and J are TRBV19 and TRBJ2-3; TRBD2 aligns across 8 bases. V dropped 2 bases and J dropped 4; count of bases not matched to a gene: 2. Germline V gene lookup returns CDR1 LNHDA and CDR2 SQIVND (reference sequence). This CDR3 contains 14 residues. CDR3 coding DNA: TGTGCCAGTAGTATACGGACTAGCTCAGATACGCAGTATTTT. Its translation: CASSIRTSSDTQYF.

A few counts support this clone. In DNA form, the CDR3 reads TGCAGCGTGGGGGGGGACAGAACCTACGAGCAGTACTTC. It translates to CSVGGDRTYEQYF. This rearrangement joins TRBV29-1 to TRBJ2-7; D possibly uses TRBD1 or TRBD2 (7 bases each). The CDR3 has 13 amino acids. Germline V gene data show CDR1 as SQVTM and CDR2 as ANQGSEA. V was shortened by 6 bases and J by 2 bases, with 14 bases between the two germline ends.

Written as DNA, the CDR3 is TGTGCCAGCAGCCCAAGCCGGGACAGAGTTACAGATACGCAGTATTTT. Translated: CASSPSRDRVTDTQYF. The chain recombines TRBV7-9 with TRBJ2-3, with TRBD1 matching over 7 bases. J was trimmed by 3 bases and V by 5 bases; bases with no gene match: 11. Per the germline V gene, CDR1 is SEHNR and CDR2 is FQNEAQ (reference sequence). CDR3 length equals 16 residues.

The chain recombines TRBV6-5 with TRBJ2-3, with 8 bases aligning to TRBD1. Looked up from germline, CDR1 is MNHEY and CDR2 is SVGAGI. V was clipped by 4 bases and J by 0 bases; unmatched bases: 3. The CDR3 extends over 15 amino acids. DNA of the CDR3: TGTGCCAGCAGTTCCCGGACAGGGAGCACAGATACGCAGTATTTT. It translates to CASSSRTGSTDTQYF.

The rearrangement joins TRBV11-2 to TRBJ2-3; D may be TRBD1 or TRBD2 (5 bases each). V shed 3 bases and J shed 5 bases, with 18 bases lying between them. CDR3 length: 16 residues. Germline V CDR1 and CDR2: SGHAT, FQNNGV. Here the CDR3 DNA reads TGTGCCAGCAGCTTCCCCGGACGGGGCAAAGGAGATACGCAGTATTTT. It yields the protein CASSFPGRGKGDTQYF.

In its sample, this clone was seen a few times. The rearrangement links TRBV6-5 to TRBJ2-1; 9 bases are shared with TRBD2. CDR1 and CDR2 from the germline V gene are MNHEY and SVGAGI. This CDR3 contains 15 residues. Losses at the gene ends were 6 bases for V and 3 bases for J; bases not matched to a gene: 6. The CDR3 loop is CASRSSGGIYNEQFF. Here the CDR3 DNA reads TGTGCCAGCAGGTCGAGCGGGGGGATCTACAATGAGCAGTTCTTC.

The V and J genes are TRBV6-5 and TRBJ1-2; 7 bases are a match to TRBD1. After removal of 5 bases from V and 8 bases from J, the junction contained 8 bases not matched to a gene. Germline CDR1 and CDR2: MNHEY and SVGAGI. This CDR3 region has 13 residues. The CDR3 sequence is CASSTTGVRGYTF. The CDR3 bases are TGTGCCAGCAGTACAACAGGGGTGCGCGGCTACACCTTC.

The chain is built from TRBV29-1 and TRBJ2-3; unclear D gene. The CDR3 consists of 11 residues. V gave up 7 bases and J gave up 4 bases, with 9 bases separating them. Germline lookup yields CDR1 SQVTM and CDR2 ANQGSEA. The CDR3 spells CSAHKADTQYF. The DNA of the CDR3 is TGCAGCGCGCATAAGGCAGATACGCAGTATTTT.